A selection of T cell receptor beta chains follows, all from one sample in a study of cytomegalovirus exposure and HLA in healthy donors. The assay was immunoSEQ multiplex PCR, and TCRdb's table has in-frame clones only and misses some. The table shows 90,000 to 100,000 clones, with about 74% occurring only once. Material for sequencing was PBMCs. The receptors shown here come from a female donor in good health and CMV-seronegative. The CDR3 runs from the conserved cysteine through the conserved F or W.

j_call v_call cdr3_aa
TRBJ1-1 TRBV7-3 CASSLQGAPMNTEAFF
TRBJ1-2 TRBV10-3 CAISGLRTGGGNYGYTF
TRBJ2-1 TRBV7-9 CASSPTGLAAHNEQFF
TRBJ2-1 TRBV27 CASSWSSGYNEQFF
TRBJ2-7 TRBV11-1 CASSTNRGPYEQYF
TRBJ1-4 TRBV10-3 CAISAGEGEKLFF
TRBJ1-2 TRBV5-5 CASTETRGNYGYTF
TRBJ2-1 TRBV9 CASSHGTGRPEQFF
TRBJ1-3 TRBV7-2 CASSLLGTLNTIYF
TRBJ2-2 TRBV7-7 CASSSRTGGTGELFF
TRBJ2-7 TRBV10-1 CASSESAGARVIEQYF
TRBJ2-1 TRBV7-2 CASSQSGGTGNEQFF
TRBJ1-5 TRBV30 CAWSANQAAANQPQHF
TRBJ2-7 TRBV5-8 CASSPGTGKYEQYF
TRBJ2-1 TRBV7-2 CASSPTSGRAGNEQFF
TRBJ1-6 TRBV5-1 CASSTTTGGFSPLHF
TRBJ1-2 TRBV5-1 CASSQGQGPYGYTF